The next 19 T cell receptor beta chains were all read from a single sample in a study of blood T cell repertoires in COVID-19. The table came from immunoSEQ multiplex PCR; TCRdb's copy has only in-frame clones and leaves some out. Among under 300,000 clones listed, around 83% were seen once. Sequenced material: PBMCs or T cells enriched from blood (not recorded which). The receptors were sampled from a woman in her 50s who had been exposed to COVID-19.

The J gene is TRBJ2-3, the V gene TRBV19, with TRBD1 as a possible D gene (7 bases). CDR3 size: 13 residues. The germline V and J ends were trimmed by 6 bases and 4 bases, with 11 bases remaining between them. Germline loops: CDR1 LNHDA, CDR2 SQIVND (reference sequence). The CDR3 reads CASRARGADTQYF. Written as DNA, the CDR3 is TGTGCCAGTAGGGCCAGGGGGGCAGATACGCAGTATTTT.

The chain links TRBV27 to TRBJ2-1; D remains ambiguous. Germline V gene lookup returns CDR1 MNHEY and CDR2 SMNVEV (reference sequence). The germline V and J ends were trimmed by 6 bases and 3 bases, with 21 bases remaining between them. The CDR3 runs 17 residues. The CDR3 DNA reads as TGTGCCAGCAGCACCCAACCGTGGGCTCCCCTCTACAATGAGCAGTTCTTC. This gives the protein CASSTQPWAPLYNEQFF.

The rearrangement joins TRBV6-2 or TRBV6-3 to TRBJ2-5; D is unclear. Germline V gene sequence: CDR1 MNHEY, CDR2 SVGEGT. CDR3 length equals 13 residues. The V end lost 0 bases, the J end lost 7 bases, and 9 bases lay between the germline ends. The CDR3 is CASSYSPDATQYF. In nucleotides, the CDR3 is TGTGCCAGCAGTTACTCGCCAGATGCGACCCAGTACTTC.

This clone was counted only a few times. V usage is TRBV9 and J usage is TRBJ1-2, with D possibly TRBD1 on 5 matching bases. The CDR3 has 13 amino acids. CDR1 and CDR2 from the germline V gene are SGDLS and YYNGEE. Trimming removed 4 bases from V and 2 bases from J, with 9 bases in between. The CDR3 DNA reads TGTGCCAGCAGCCCGGCAGGGAACTATGGCTACACCTTC. Translation gives CASSPAGNYGYTF.

This clone was seen once. V is TRBV2 and J is TRBJ1-3; 7 bases line up with TRBD1. Trimming took 6 bases from V and 3 from J; bases not matched to a gene: 8. The length of the CDR3 is 15 residues. Germline V gene data show CDR1 as SNHLY and CDR2 as FYNNEI. CDR3 sequence: CASSPGDSLGNTIYF. CDR3 nucleotide sequence: TGTGCCAGCAGCCCGGGGGACAGTCTTGGAAACACCATATATTTT.

The V call is TRBV19, the J call TRBJ1-1; perhaps TRBD1 as D (6 bases). CDR1 is LNHDA, CDR2 SQIVND, per germline (reference sequence). V was shortened by 6 bases and J by 4 bases, with 6 bases between the two germline ends. The CDR3 runs to 11 residues. In DNA, the CDR3 is TGTGCCAGTAGGGACAGCACTGAAGCTTTCTTT. Translated: CASRDSTEAFF.

V and J are TRBV7-2 and TRBJ1-6; D is uncertain. The CDR3 spans 14 residues. Per the germline V gene, CDR1 is SGHTA and CDR2 is FQGNSA. Trimming pared 6 bases from V and 7 bases from J, leaving 13 bases between. The CDR3 sequence is CASSLLLENSPLHF. CDR3 coding DNA: TGTGCCAGCAGTCTCCTCCTTGAGAATTCACCCCTCCACTTT.

This sequence joins TRBV5-8 and TRBJ2-5; TRBD1 is a possible D gene (5 bases). Germline lookup yields CDR1 SGHTS and CDR2 YDEGEE. The CDR3 spans 14 residues. The V and J ends lost 4 bases and 4 bases respectively, with 14 bases between them. CDR3 sequence: CASSHQGIGETQYF. The DNA for the CDR3 is TGTGCCAGCAGCCACCAGGGAATTGGAGAGACCCAGTACTTC.

The rearrangement links TRBV9 to TRBJ2-2; no clear D gene. The CDR3 sequence is 16 residues long. Trimming took 0 bases from V and 1 from J, leaving 10 bases between them. The germline V gene has CDR1 SGDLS and CDR2 YYNGEE. Here the CDR3 DNA reads TGTGCCAGCAGCGTAGCCCCCCTCAGGAACACCGGGGAGCTGTTTTTT. As protein: CASSVAPLRNTGELFF.

The chain joins TRBV3-1 (or the pseudogene TRBV3-2) to TRBJ2-1; TRBD2 might be the D (5 bases). V was pared by 4 bases and J by 0 bases, with 13 bases between. The CDR3 has 16 amino acids. Germline values: CDR1 LGHDT, CDR2 YNNKEL (reference sequence). The CDR3 DNA reads as TGTGCCAGCAGCCTCCTCGGGGAACACTCCTACAATGAGCAGTTCTTC. Amino acid sequence: CASSLLGEHSYNEQFF.

V usage is TRBV6-6 and J usage is TRBJ2-1, with D perhaps TRBD1 (5 bases). V lost 2 bases and J 12 bases, leaving 17 bases between the germline ends. The CDR3 runs 14 residues. The germline V gene has CDR1 MNHNY and CDR2 SVGAGI (reference sequence). The CDR3 sequence: CASSYPPQGRRQFF. The CDR3 bases are TGTGCCAGCAGTTACCCCCCGCAGGGTCGGAGGCAGTTCTTC.

The chain recombines TRBV5-6 with TRBJ1-6, with 7 bases that match TRBD1. Per the germline V gene, CDR1 is SGHDT and CDR2 is YYEEEE. The CDR3 has 17 residues. V lost 1 base, J lost 1 base, and 5 bases stayed unmatched. CDR3 loop: CASSLIARGSYNSPLHF. The CDR3 DNA sequence: TGTGCCAGCAGCTTGATCGCCAGGGGGTCCTATAATTCACCCCTCCACTTT.

The chain couples TRBV7-2 to TRBJ2-7; D is possibly TRBD1 (6 bases). This CDR3 is 12 amino acids long. Germline-derived CDR1 and CDR2 are SGHTA and FQGNSA. Trimming left V 2 bases short and J 7 bases short, with 9 bases between. CDR3 in DNA: TGTGCCAGCAGCTTAACAGGGACGGAGCAGTACTTC. As protein: CASSLTGTEQYF. Full variable domain (missing parts from reference TRBV7-2 and TRBJ2-7): GAGVSQSPSNKVTEKGKDVELRCDPISGHTALYWYRQSLGQGLEFLIYFQGNSAPDKSGLPSDRFSAERTGGSVSTLTIQRTQQEDSAVYLCASSLTGTEQYFGPGTRLTVT.

The rearrangement links TRBV2 to TRBJ1-5; tentatively, D is TRBD1 (6 bases). CDR3 length equals 15 residues. Per the germline V gene, CDR1 is SNHLY and CDR2 is FYNNEI. The V gene lost 2 bases and the J gene lost 1 base, with 9 bases spanning the gap. The CDR3 DNA reads TGTGCCAGCAGTGAAAAAAGGGGGAGCAATCAGCCCCAGCATTTT. It specifies CASSEKRGSNQPQHF.

The chain combines TRBV5-5 with TRBJ1-4; D is unclear. V lost 1 base and J 5 bases, leaving 15 bases between the germline ends. The germline CDR1 and CDR2 sequences are SGHKS and YYEKEE (reference sequence). The CDR3 extends over 16 amino acids. The CDR3 DNA reads as TGTGCCAGCAGCTTGAAGGCGAGAGGGTTCAATGAAAAACTGTTTTTT. This sequence encodes CASSLKARGFNEKLFF.

This clone was counted a single time. The J gene is TRBJ1-1, the V gene TRBV6-1; possibly TRBD1 for D (6 bases). The V end lost 7 bases, the J end lost 2 bases, and 17 bases lay between the germline ends. The germline CDR1 and CDR2 sequences are MNHNS and SASEGT. The CDR3 has 15 residues. This CDR3 is CASKGNQGRNTEAFF. As DNA, the CDR3 is TGTGCCAGCAAGGGGAATCAGGGGCGCAACACTGAAGCTTTCTTT.

This clone was seen a single time. This sequence joins TRBV11-2 and TRBJ1-2, with D possibly TRBD1 on 6 matching bases. This CDR3 has 15 amino acids. The V gene's germline CDR1 is SGHAT and CDR2 FQNNGV. V lost 3 bases and J 4 bases, leaving 15 bases between the germline ends. The CDR3 DNA sequence: TGTGCCAGCAGCTTGGGCCGGACAGTACTCTATGGCTACACCTTC. Protein product: CASSLGRTVLYGYTF. Looking up the rest from reference TRBV11-2 and TRBJ1-2 gives the full variable domain: EAGVAQSPRYKIIEKRQSVAFWCNPISGHATLYWYQQILGQGPKLLIQFQNNGVVDDSQLPKDRFSAERLKGVDSTLKIQPAKLEDSAVYLCASSLGRTVLYGYTFGSGTRLTVV.

The J gene is TRBJ1-2, the V gene TRBV27; maybe TRBD1 (6 bases). The CDR3 covers 13 residues. V was cut by 2 bases and J by 5 bases, with 9 bases left in between. The germline gives CDR1 MNHEY, CDR2 SMNVEV (reference sequence). CDR3 in amino acids: CASSLIGGYGYTF. CDR3 DNA: TGTGCCAGCAGTTTAATAGGGGGATATGGCTACACCTTC.

The CDR3 is CSVGIMGGGTQYF. The CDR3 DNA follows: TGCAGCGTTGGTATCATGGGAGGGGGGACCCAGTACTTC. This chain connects TRBV29-1 to TRBJ2-5; D is perhaps TRBD2 (7 bases). The germline CDR1 and CDR2 sequences are SQVTM and ANQGSEA. The V end lost 4 bases, the J end lost 7 bases, and 16 bases lay between the germline ends. This CDR3 contains 13 residues.